The rows below give T cell receptor beta chains drawn from one sample of a study of monozygotic twins with inflammatory bowel disease. TCRdb re-called the 5' RACE reads, yielding one record per CDR3 amino acid sequence without DNA. In all, the sample yields 330,000 or so distinct CDR3 sequences. The sample consisted of blood. The receptors originated from a human donor with ulcerative colitis or Crohn's disease, or a healthy co-twin of an affected twin (not recorded which). The CDR3 runs from the conserved cysteine through the conserved F or W.

CDR3 protein | J gene | V gene
CSAYGTSGVSGETQYF | TRBJ2-5 | TRBV20-1
CASSQTGEWGYTF | TRBJ1-2 | TRBV5-1
CASSWTTDSGNTIYF | TRBJ1-3 | TRBV19
CASSLGKIYEQYF | TRBJ2-7 | TRBV27
CATWEGADEQYF | TRBJ2-7 | TRBV6-5
CASSLRALGSPYEQYF | TRBJ2-7 | TRBV11-2
CASSQDWSRGPGDTQYF | TRBJ2-3 | TRBV4-3
CASSQPPTGELFF | TRBJ2-2 | TRBV7-2
CASSLERQGSTDTQYF | TRBJ2-3 | TRBV5-1
CSVQGYPEALF | TRBJ1-1 | TRBV29-1
CSVEGGSTDTQYF | TRBJ2-3 | TRBV29-1
CSAQLGVETQYF | TRBJ2-5 | TRBV20-1
CASSLGGAKRETQYF | TRBJ2-5 | TRBV12-3/TRBV12-4
CASRGTGNAFF | TRBJ1-1 | TRBV3-1
CASSSRETNTGELFF | TRBJ2-2 | TRBV18
CASSLLEGGGQGTQYF | TRBJ2-3 | TRBV9
CASSLVGGFGTGELFF | TRBJ2-2 | TRBV5-1
CASSLLGQGGDEQYF | TRBJ2-7 | TRBV28
CASSGFWEQYF | TRBJ2-7 | TRBV6-1
CSVGNSLAGGAFF | TRBJ1-4 | TRBV29-1
CASSGGGADTQYF | TRBJ2-3 | TRBV12-3/TRBV12-4
CSARSEGRRRVDTEAFF | TRBJ1-1 | TRBV20-1
CASSLDQGQPQHF | TRBJ1-5 | TRBV7-9
CASSFETGLAYEQYF | TRBJ2-7 | TRBV5-1
CASSVLATSSYNEQFF | TRBJ2-1 | TRBV10-2
CASSGDSQTNYGYTF | TRBJ1-2 | TRBV5-1
CASRASPNEKLFF | TRBJ1-4 | TRBV28
CSVADTDTQYF | TRBJ2-3 | TRBV29-1
CASSSAGRRPGGDTQYF | TRBJ2-3 | TRBV7-2
CAWTPSNGTSPYNEQFF | TRBJ2-1 | TRBV30
CASSLDPSPLYNEQFF | TRBJ2-1 | TRBV27
CASSLAGADRGSEKLFF | TRBJ1-4 | TRBV5-1
CASSSRSLNEKLFF | TRBJ1-4 | TRBV28
CASSEKRFSSYNEQFF | TRBJ2-1 | TRBV2
CASSLSRQMYGYTF | TRBJ1-2 | TRBV12-3/TRBV12-4
CASRRPGTGEGSGQPQHF | TRBJ1-5 | TRBV11-1
CASNRDRGAADYGYTF | TRBJ1-2 | TRBV11-2
CASSFGGGEREKLFF | TRBJ1-4 | TRBV7-2
CASSSGQVYTGELFF | TRBJ2-2 | TRBV28
CASSRLAGTEQYF | TRBJ2-7 | TRBV6-5
CASSLGGRGPRF | TRBJ2-1 | TRBV7-2
CASSGQTNEKLFF | TRBJ1-4 | TRBV5-1
CASSPGQDNSPLHF | TRBJ1-6 | TRBV6-2/TRBV6-3
CASSFQTDTQYF | TRBJ2-3 | TRBV7-2
CASSQEWDRHTGELFF | TRBJ2-2 | TRBV4-1
CASSEPGGPYNEQFF | TRBJ2-1 | TRBV5-1
CASSLSITNEQFF | TRBJ2-1 | TRBV7-3
CATSDYDRTGAETQYF | TRBJ2-5 | TRBV24-1
CSARDRLSFTKPYEQYF | TRBJ2-7 | TRBV20-1
CASSQVGGTPYNEQFF | TRBJ2-1 | TRBV4-1
CASSFGIPQDEQFF | TRBJ2-1 | TRBV5-1
CASLPGQGLVGELFF | TRBJ2-2 | TRBV5-5
CASRGGAGQPQHF | TRBJ1-5 | TRBV12-3/TRBV12-4
CASSSGSSQDF | TRBJ1-5 | TRBV12-3/TRBV12-4
CASTTDRGNQPQHF | TRBJ1-5 | TRBV6-1
CASSFPGQYEQYF | TRBJ2-7 | TRBV5-1
CATSDSREPYEQYF | TRBJ2-7 | TRBV24-1